The next 16 T cell receptor beta chains were all read from a single sample in a study of Ad26.COV2.S vaccination and SARS-CoV-2 variants. Assay used: immunoSEQ multiplex PCR; TCRdb lists only in-frame clones, some missing. The sample lists some 410,000 clones; around 92% were seen once. Treatment indicated: 15 to 20 received Ad26.COV2.S at low or high dose, single or two shots; 5 received placebo; per-sample allocation not given. Each sample was drawn 63 days after the first injection (of vaccine or placebo). The specimen comprised peripheral blood, sampled in a trial of Ad26.COV2.S vaccine versus placebo. The receptors originated from a person between 18 and 65 years old who received the Ad26.COV2.S COVID-19 vaccine or a placebo.

The V call is TRBV12-5, the J call TRBJ1-1; perhaps TRBD1 as D (5 bases). This CDR3 is 13 amino acids long. CDR1 LGHNT and CDR2 FRNRAP come from the germline V gene. V lost 0 bases to trimming and J lost 7 bases, with 9 bases between them. CDR3 in DNA: TGTGCTAGTGGTTTGGTTGACAGACGTGAAGCTTTCTTT. Translation gives CASGLVDRREAFF.

This chain joins TRBV2 and TRBJ1-1; possible D gene TRBD1, 6 bases. The CDR3 contains 13 residues. Trimming removed 7 bases from V and 2 bases from J, with 11 bases in between. Germline V gene data show CDR1 as SNHLY and CDR2 as FYNNEI. CDR3 loop: CASTRQANTEAFF. Written as DNA, the CDR3 is TGTGCCAGCACACGACAGGCAAACACTGAAGCTTTCTTT.

This chain joins TRBV11-2 and TRBJ1-1, with 7 bases lining up with TRBD1. The CDR3 consists of 15 residues. Germline CDR1 SGHAT, CDR2 FQNNGV. J gave up 1 base and V 4 bases, and 6 bases lay outside the gene matches. The CDR3 DNA reads TGTGCCAGCAGCTCGTCCGGGACAGCGAACACTGAAGCTTTCTTT. The encoded protein is CASSSSGTANTEAFF.

V is TRBV30 and J is TRBJ1-6, with D possibly TRBD1 on 5 matching bases. Germline CDR1 GTSNPN, CDR2 SVGIG (reference sequence). With 1 base removed from V and 7 bases from J, the gap between germline ends came to 14 bases. The CDR3 is made up of 15 amino acids. For the CDR3, the DNA is TGTGCCTGGAGTGCCCGCGAGGGACGCAATTCACCCCTCCACTTT. As protein: CAWSAREGRNSPLHF.

The V gene is TRBV6-2 or TRBV6-3, the J gene TRBJ2-7; 8 positions agree with TRBD1. CDR3 length: 16 amino acids. Germline trimming cut 6 bases from V and 7 bases from J; bases unmatched to any gene: 17. Germline assignment: CDR1 MNHEY and CDR2 SVGEGT. In nucleotides, the CDR3 is TGTGCCAGCAGCCCACTCCGGGACAGGCTTCTTTTTGAGCAGTACTTC. Translated: CASSPLRDRLLFEQYF.

V and J are TRBV20-1 and TRBJ1-1; D unresolved. This CDR3 comprises 11 residues. Looked up from germline, CDR1 is DFQATT and CDR2 is SNEGSKA (reference sequence). Trimming pared 3 bases from V and 3 bases from J, leaving 5 bases between. The CDR3 sequence is CSASSYTEAFF. As DNA, the CDR3 is TGCAGTGCTAGTTCCTACACTGAAGCTTTCTTT.

This clone was recorded only once. The chain is built from TRBV7-2 and TRBJ1-1, with a tentative D call TRBD1 (6 bases). From germline, CDR1 is SGHTA and CDR2 FQGNSA. The V end lost 5 bases, the J end lost 4 bases, and 14 bases lay between the germline ends. The CDR3 extends over 14 amino acids. The CDR3 here is CASSPSGGRTEAFF. In nucleotides, the CDR3 is TGTGCCAGCAGCCCATCCGGGGGGCGCACTGAAGCTTTCTTT.

The CDR3 DNA reads as TGTGCCAGTAGCACGTCCGGGACAGGGGGACTCTACGAGCAGTACTTC. Translating it yields CASSTSGTGGLYEQYF. The V gene is TRBV19, the J gene TRBJ2-7, with 11 bases lining up with TRBD1. The CDR3 totals 16 residues. Germline V gene data show CDR1 as LNHDA and CDR2 as SQIVND (reference sequence). The V and J ends lost 6 bases and 3 bases, in that order; junction bases with no gene match: 10.

This rearrangement joins TRBV5-6 to TRBJ1-4, with a weak D call TRBD1 (6 bases). The CDR3 length is 15 residues. Trimming pared 4 bases from V and 6 bases from J, leaving 16 bases between. Looked up from germline, CDR1 is SGHDT and CDR2 is YYEEEE. CDR3 protein: CASSRLQGLYEKLFF. CDR3 bases: TGTGCCAGCAGCCGATTACAGGGATTATATGAAAAACTGTTTTTT.

About this clone itself: This sample includes further DNA sequences coding for the same CDR3. The chain employs TRBV4-3 and TRBJ2-7, with 9 bases identical to TRBD1. Looked up from germline, CDR1 is LGHNA and CDR2 is YSLEER. V gave up 8 bases and J gave up 4 bases; unmatched junction bases: 9. This CDR3 region has 14 residues. The CDR3, as DNA: TGCGCCAGCTCCCCGGGACAGGGAAGGTACGAGCAGTACTTC. It encodes CASSPGQGRYEQYF.

There are a few counts of this clone. This chain uses TRBV4-2 with TRBJ1-6; the D gene is possibly TRBD1 (5 bases). Germline CDR1 reads LGHNA; CDR2 reads YNFKEQ. The CDR3 is 15 amino acids. V was pared by 5 bases and J by 3 bases, with 11 bases between. The CDR3 DNA sequence: TGTGCCAGCAGCGGCTGGGGCAGCTATAATTCACCCCTCCACTTT. As protein: CASSGWGSYNSPLHF.

The gene calls are TRBV5-1 and TRBJ1-5, with D possibly being TRBD1 (5 bases). Trimming pared 4 bases from V and 3 bases from J, leaving 11 bases between. The CDR3 totals 14 residues. Germline CDR1 SGHRS, CDR2 YFSETQ. The CDR3 region is CASSPDNPNQPQHF. CDR3 DNA sequence: TGCGCCAGCAGCCCGGACAACCCCAATCAGCCCCAGCATTTT. The full variable domain, completed using reference TRBV5-1 and TRBJ1-5, is KAGVTQTPRYLIKTRGQQVTLSCSPISGHRSVSWYQQTPGQGLQFLFEYFSETQRNKGNFPGRFSGRQFSNSRSEMNVSTLELGDSALYLCASSPDNPNQPQHFGDGTRLSIL.

This rearrangement joins TRBV6-2 or TRBV6-3 to TRBJ1-3, with D tentatively TRBD1 (6 bases). V gave up 5 bases and J gave up 0 bases, with 11 bases separating them. CDR1 and CDR2 (germline): MNHEY, SVGEGT. The CDR3 has 15 residues. This chain's CDR3 is CASSTRDISGNTIYF. The CDR3 coding sequence is TGTGCCAGCAGTACGCGGGACATCTCTGGAAACACCATATATTTT.

The chain combines TRBV4-3 with TRBJ1-4; 8 bases fit TRBD1. The length of the CDR3 is 15 residues. The germline V gene has CDR1 LGHNA and CDR2 YSLEER. Unmatched junction bases numbered 8, after V lost 4 bases and J lost 7 bases. Here the CDR3 reads CASSLTGQGSEKLFF. In nucleotides, the CDR3 is TGCGCCAGCAGCCTTACAGGACAGGGTAGTGAAAAACTGTTTTTT.

The chain employs TRBV29-1 and TRBJ1-2; possibly TRBD1 for D (5 bases). Trimming stripped 6 bases from V and 4 bases from J, with 12 bases between. From germline, CDR1 is SQVTM and CDR2 ANQGSEA. This CDR3 contains 12 residues. The CDR3 protein is CSVEHDSYGYTF. CDR3 nucleotide sequence: TGCAGCGTGGAACATGACAGCTATGGCTACACCTTC.

The CDR3 loop is CAIRAGTGGADDTQYF. For the CDR3, the DNA is TGTGCCATCAGAGCCGGGACAGGGGGCGCCGACGATACGCAGTATTTT. The chain joins TRBV10-3 to TRBJ2-3, with 12 bases fitting TRBD1. The V and J ends lost 6 bases and 6 bases, in that order; junction bases with no gene match: 10. The CDR3 loop spans 16 amino acids. Germline V gives CDR1 ENHRY, CDR2 SYGVKD.